The 31 T cell receptor beta chains presented below share a single source sample, sequenced in a study of Ad26.COV2.S vaccination and SARS-CoV-2 variants. Profiled with immunoSEQ multiplex PCR; TCRdb holds only in-frame clones, not every one. The sample includes around 320,000 clones, just under 85% of them seen just once. Stated treatment: about 20 received Ad26.COV2.S at low or high dose, single or two shots; 5 received placebo; per-sample allocation not given. The samples date from day 63 after the first vaccine or placebo injection. The sample consisted of peripheral blood, taken in a trial of Ad26.COV2.S vaccine versus placebo. These receptors all stem from a person aged 18 to 59 who received the Ad26.COV2.S COVID-19 vaccine or a placebo.

This clone was picked up one time. This sequence joins TRBV11-3 and TRBJ2-5, with D hard to call. Trimming removed 5 bases from V and 4 bases from J, with 17 bases in between. This CDR3 is 15 amino acids long. Germline assignment: CDR1 SGHNT and CDR2 YENEEA. CDR3 protein: CASSVGGLRTETQYF. The CDR3 DNA sequence: TGTGCCAGCAGCGTCGGCGGTCTGAGGACAGAGACCCAGTACTTC.

This chain joins TRBV11-3 and TRBJ1-1, with 9 bases matching TRBD1. CDR3 length: 17 amino acids. V shed 4 bases and J 4 bases; nucleotides not matched to a gene: 13. The germline CDR1 and CDR2 sequences are SGHNT and YENEEA. CDR3 nucleotide sequence: TGTGCCAGCAGCTCCGAACTCGGGACAGGGATATCCACTGAAGCTTTCTTT. Its translation is CASSSELGTGISTEAFF.

This clone was detected a few times. This chain links TRBV19 with TRBJ2-4; D unclear. V was shortened by 5 bases and J by 6 bases, with 11 bases between the two germline ends. Germline CDR1 and CDR2: LNHDA and SQIVND (reference sequence). The CDR3 loop spans 13 amino acids. CDR3 coding DNA: TGTGCCAGTAGTTCCTCTGGCAGAAACATTCAGTACTTC. Protein: CASSSSGRNIQYF.

The chain employs TRBV15 and TRBJ2-2; the match to TRBD2 covers 8 bases. The trim removed 1 base at V and 4 bases at J, leaving 5 bases unmatched. The CDR3 sequence is 16 residues long. CDR1 LNHNV and CDR2 YYDKDF come from the germline V gene (reference sequence). The CDR3 is CATSRAGGPGTGELFF. CDR3 in DNA: TGTGCCACCAGCAGAGCGGGGGGGCCTGGCACCGGGGAGCTGTTTTTT.

The J gene is TRBJ2-7, the V gene TRBV5-1, with TRBD1 matching over 9 bases. The germline gives CDR1 SGHRS, CDR2 YFSETQ. The CDR3 runs 14 residues. After removal of 4 bases from V and 3 bases from J, the junction contained 5 bases not matched to a gene. The chain's CDR3 is CASSLGTGNYEQYF. The CDR3 bases are TGCGCCAGCAGCCTAGGGACAGGGAACTACGAGCAGTACTTC.

This sequence joins TRBV6-5 and TRBJ2-3, with no clear D. The CDR3 loop spans 16 amino acids. V lost 2 bases and J 1 base, leaving 13 bases between the germline ends. Germline CDR1 MNHEY, CDR2 SVGAGI. CDR3 nucleotides: TGTGCCAGCAGTTACACCCCCGACTTCCGCACAGATACGCAGTATTTT. This encodes CASSYTPDFRTDTQYF.

The chain carries TRBV5-1 and TRBJ2-3, with TRBD2 matching over 11 bases. The CDR3 spans 16 residues. Per the germline V gene, CDR1 is SGHRS and CDR2 is YFSETQ. The ends lost 2 bases at V and 3 bases at J; junction bases unmatched: 5. The CDR3 DNA reads TGCGCCAGCAGCTTTTTGTCTAGCGGGGGGACAGATACGCAGTATTTT. It codes for CASSFLSSGGTDTQYF.

The chain is built from TRBV23-1 and TRBJ2-1; TRBD2 is a possible D gene (5 bases). TRBV23-1 counts as an open reading frame of uncertain function. The CDR3 length is 17 residues. The ends were cut back, 0 bases at V and 6 bases at J, with 18 bases in the middle. The CDR3 reads CASSQSPHLYEGNEQFF. The DNA of the CDR3 is TGCGCCAGCAGTCAATCCCCGCATCTTTACGAGGGCAATGAGCAGTTCTTC.

The chain carries TRBV5-1 and TRBJ2-7, with TRBD1 matching over 8 bases. The germline V gene has CDR1 SGHRS and CDR2 YFSETQ. The V segment lost 4 bases and the J segment 6 bases; nucleotides outside the gene matches: 18. The CDR3 has 17 residues. CDR3 DNA sequence: TGCGCCAGCAGCCCCCCTACCCAGGGGGCTAGAGATCGCGAGCAGTACTTC. It is translated as CASSPPTQGARDREQYF.

The rearrangement joins TRBV5-1 to TRBJ1-2; 9 bases match TRBD1. CDR3 size: 16 residues. Unmatched junction bases numbered 5, after V lost 0 bases and J lost 2 bases. Germline V gives CDR1 SGHRS, CDR2 YFSETQ. CDR3 nucleotides: TGCGCCAGCAGCTTGGAGACACAGGGGGCGAACTATGGCTACACCTTC. Encoded protein: CASSLETQGANYGYTF.

The chain employs TRBV28 and TRBJ1-6, with D unclear. V lost 7 bases to trimming and J lost 9 bases, with 16 bases between them. The CDR3 extends over 14 amino acids. Germline V lookup: CDR1 MDHEN, CDR2 SYDVKM. Here the CDR3 DNA reads TGTGCCAGCACACCCGGGGTCCCGGGTTCACCCCTCCACTTT. This encodes CASTPGVPGSPLHF.

The gene calls are TRBV7-6 and TRBJ2-5, with D possibly matching TRBD2 (6 bases). V lost 1 base to trimming and J lost 5 bases, with 14 bases between them. CDR1 and CDR2 (germline): SGHVS, FNYEAQ. This CDR3 is 15 amino acids long. In DNA form, the CDR3 reads TGTGCCAGCAGCTTAGTAGCGGCAAGCTCGGAGACCCAGTACTTC. Translated, it gives CASSLVAASSETQYF. The full variable domain, rest sourced from reference TRBV7-6 and TRBJ2-5, is GAGVSQSPRYKVTKRGQDVALRCDPISGHVSLYWYRQALGQGPEFLTYFNYEAQQDKSGLPNDRFSAERPEGSISTLTIQRTEQRDSAMYRCASSLVAASSETQYFGPGTRLLVL.

This chain connects TRBV3-1 (or the pseudogene TRBV3-2) to TRBJ2-7; TRBD2 matches at 9 bases. In germline, CDR1 is LGHDT, CDR2 YNNKEL (reference sequence). V was pared by 6 bases and J by 5 bases, with 11 bases of the junction left unmatched. The CDR3 is 15 amino acids. The CDR3 DNA reads TGTGCCAGCAGTTACGGGCGGGGGGGCTACAACGAGCAGTACTTC. Protein sequence: CASSYGRGGYNEQYF.

This chain uses TRBV2 with TRBJ2-2; the D is unclear. This CDR3 contains 11 residues. Germline-derived CDR1 and CDR2 are SNHLY and FYNNEI. Trimming removed 5 bases at V and 5 bases at J, with 3 bases between. The CDR3 spells CASSPTGELFF. The CDR3 DNA reads as TGTGCCAGCAGTCCGACCGGGGAGCTGTTTTTT.

This clone was counted a single time. Other DNA variants within this sample encode the same CDR3. CDR3 bases: TGTGCCAGCAGTTACTCGAGGGGAGAGACCCAGTACTTC. It codes for CASSYSRGETQYF. The chain has TRBV6-5 and TRBJ2-5; D possibly matches TRBD1 or TRBD2 (5 bases each). From germline, CDR1 is MNHEY and CDR2 SVGAGI. The length of the CDR3 is 13 residues. The ends were cut back, 0 bases at V and 4 bases at J, with 6 bases in the middle.

This clone was seen only a few times. J is TRBJ1-5 and V is TRBV28; D gene ambiguous. Germline V CDR1 and CDR2: MDHEN, SYDVKM. The CDR3 consists of 14 residues. Trimming pared 0 bases from V and 1 base from J, leaving 4 bases between. The CDR3, as DNA: TGTGCCAGCAGTTTATGGCGGAGCAATCAGCCCCAGCATTTT. It codes for CASSLWRSNQPQHF.

The rearrangement joins TRBV4-2 to TRBJ2-4; 8 bases align to TRBD1. The CDR3 runs to 16 residues. Trimming removed 4 bases from V and 6 bases from J; junction bases left unmatched: 11. Germline loops: CDR1 LGHNA, CDR2 YNFKEQ. The CDR3 protein is CASSPEDRAIRNIQYF. The DNA of the CDR3 is TGTGCCAGCAGCCCCGAGGACAGGGCGATCCGAAACATTCAGTACTTC.

The chain recombines TRBV19 with TRBJ2-7, with 8 bases fitting TRBD1. With 6 bases clipped from V and 7 bases from J, the junction kept 8 bases outside the gene matches. The CDR3 has 13 amino acids. Germline V gene sequence: CDR1 LNHDA, CDR2 SQIVND (reference sequence). The CDR3 DNA reads TGTGCCAGTAGAGGGCAGGGGGCCAATGAGCAGTACTTC. This gives the protein CASRGQGANEQYF.

The V and J genes are TRBV11-2 and TRBJ2-1; perhaps TRBD2 as D (6 bases). CDR3 length: 16 amino acids. The germline V gene has CDR1 SGHAT and CDR2 FQNNGV. The germline V and J ends were trimmed by 5 bases and 8 bases, with 22 bases remaining between them. CDR3 nucleotide sequence: TGTGCCAGCAGCCCCCGCCGGGACTCCATCAGCCATGAGCAGTTCTTC. It encodes CASSPRRDSISHEQFF.

CDR3 sequence: CASSRRAFYNEQFF. The CDR3 nucleotides read TGTGCCAGCAGCCGACGAGCCTTCTACAATGAGCAGTTCTTC. The chain joins TRBV27 to TRBJ2-1; no firm D call. This CDR3 spans 14 amino acids. The V and J ends lost 6 bases and 3 bases respectively, with 12 bases between them. CDR1 MNHEY and CDR2 SMNVEV come from the germline V gene (reference sequence).

The rearrangement uses TRBV19 and TRBJ2-1, with no clear D. The CDR3 covers 14 residues. V lost 7 bases and J lost 4, with 14 bases in between. The germline V gene has CDR1 LNHDA and CDR2 SQIVND (reference sequence). DNA of the CDR3: TGTGCCAGTACGCCGGCTGGGTTATACAATGAGCAGTTCTTC. This sequence encodes CASTPAGLYNEQFF.

The genes are TRBV5-8 and TRBJ2-2; the D call may be TRBD1 or TRBD2 (5 bases each). Trimming shortened V by 7 bases and J by 6 bases, and 13 bases separated the two germline ends. CDR1 SGHTS and CDR2 YDEGEE come from the germline V gene. There are 13 residues in the CDR3. For the CDR3, the DNA is TGTGCCAGCGGCAGGGTGAGGGCCGGGGAGCTGTTTTTT. Encoded protein: CASGRVRAGELFF.

The V gene is TRBV11-2, the J gene TRBJ2-1; 9 bases line up with TRBD1. After removal of 5 bases from V and 3 bases from J, the junction contained 17 bases not matched to a gene. This CDR3 has 19 amino acids. Germline V gene sequence: CDR1 SGHAT, CDR2 FQNNGV. CDR3 amino acids: CASSTPSYPGTGNYNEQFF. DNA of the CDR3: TGTGCCAGCAGCACCCCTTCATATCCCGGGACAGGGAACTACAATGAGCAGTTCTTC.

The rearrangement joins TRBV18 to TRBJ2-3; no clear D gene. Trimming left V 2 bases short and J 4 bases short, with 4 bases between. This CDR3 spans 12 amino acids. The germline V gene encodes CDR1 KGHSH and CDR2 LQKENI. Here the CDR3 reads CASSPKADTQYF. As DNA, the CDR3 is TGTGCCAGCTCACCAAAGGCAGATACGCAGTATTTT.

The chain links TRBV28 to TRBJ1-3; D uncertain. The CDR3 is 15 residues long. The germline V and J ends were trimmed by 2 bases and 0 bases, with 8 bases remaining between them. Per germline, CDR1 MDHEN and CDR2 SYDVKM. The CDR3 sequence is CASSLTEVSGNTIYF. CDR3 nucleotides: TGTGCCAGCAGTTTAACTGAGGTCTCTGGAAACACCATATATTTT.

The CDR3 bases are TGTGCCACCAGCAGGAACGGACAGAACGAAAAACTGTTTTTT. Translation: CATSRNGQNEKLFF. The rearrangement links TRBV15 to TRBJ1-4; a possible D gene is TRBD1 (6 bases). CDR3 size: 14 residues. Trimming shortened V by 3 bases and J by 8 bases, and 13 bases separated the two germline ends. Germline CDR1 LNHNV, CDR2 YYDKDF (reference sequence).

This clone occurred a few times. The V and J genes are TRBV3-1 (or the pseudogene TRBV3-2) and TRBJ1-2, with D possibly being TRBD1 (5 bases). From germline, CDR1 is LGHDT and CDR2 YNNKEL (reference sequence). The CDR3 totals 15 residues. The V end lost 0 bases, the J end lost 6 bases, and 14 bases lay between the germline ends. DNA for the CDR3: TGTGCCAGCAGCCAAGATGTTCAGGGAGAGAATGGCTACACCTTC. Its translation: CASSQDVQGENGYTF.

CDR3 protein: CASSQPNGTSGHFHSYEQYF. The DNA of the CDR3 is TGCGCCAGCAGCCAACCTAACGGGACTAGCGGGCACTTCCACTCCTACGAGCAGTACTTC. This sequence joins TRBV4-1 and TRBJ2-7, with 12 bases matching TRBD2. Germline trimming cut 2 bases from V and 0 bases from J; bases unmatched to any gene: 14. The CDR3 runs 20 residues. Germline V CDR1 and CDR2: MGHRA, YSYEKL.

This chain links TRBV19 with TRBJ2-7, with 9 bases aligning to TRBD1. Germline V gene sequence: CDR1 LNHDA, CDR2 SQIVND (reference sequence). The length of the CDR3 is 14 residues. V lost 3 bases and J lost 6; bases outside the gene matches: 6. The CDR3 region has the DNA TGTGCCAGTAGTATCCGGGACAGGGCGGGCGAGCAGTACTTC. Its protein product is CASSIRDRAGEQYF.

This clone was seen repeatedly, ten times or more. This chain uses TRBV5-1 with TRBJ1-6; D unresolved. CDR3 length: 13 residues. V was trimmed by 3 bases and J by 8 bases, leaving 9 bases between them. CDR1 and CDR2 (germline): SGHRS, YFSETQ. CDR3 sequence reads: CASSSDGYSPLHF. In DNA form, the CDR3 reads TGCGCCAGCAGCTCGGACGGTTATTCACCCCTCCACTTT.

This CDR3 reads CAAQGSYNEQFF. The CDR3 nucleotides are TGTGCCGCACAGGGATCCTACAATGAGCAGTTCTTC. The J gene is TRBJ2-1, the V gene TRBV10-3; maybe TRBD1 (6 bases). The CDR3 contains 12 residues. CDR1 and CDR2 from the germline V gene are ENHRY and SYGVKD. V was clipped by 11 bases and J by 1 base, with 9 bases between them.